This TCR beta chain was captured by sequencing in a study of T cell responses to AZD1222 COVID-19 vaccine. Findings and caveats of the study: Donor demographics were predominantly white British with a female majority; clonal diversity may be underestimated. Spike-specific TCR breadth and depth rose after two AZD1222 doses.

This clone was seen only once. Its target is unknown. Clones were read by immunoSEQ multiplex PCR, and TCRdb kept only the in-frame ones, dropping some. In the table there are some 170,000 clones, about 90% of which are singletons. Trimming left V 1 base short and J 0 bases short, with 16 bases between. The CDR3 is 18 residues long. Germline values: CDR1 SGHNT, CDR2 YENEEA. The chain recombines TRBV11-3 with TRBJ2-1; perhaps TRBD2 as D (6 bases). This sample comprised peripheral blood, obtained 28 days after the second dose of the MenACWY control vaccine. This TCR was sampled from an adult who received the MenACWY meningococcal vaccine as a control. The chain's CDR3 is CASSLGGVDVSSYNEQFF. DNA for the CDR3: TGTGCCAGCAGCTTAGGGGGGGTAGATGTAAGCTCCTACAATGAGCAGTTCTTC. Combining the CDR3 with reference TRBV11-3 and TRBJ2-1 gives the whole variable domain EAGVVQSPRYKIIEKKQPVAFWCNPISGHNTLYWYLQNLGQGPELLIRYENEEAVDDSQLPKDRFSAERLKGVDSTLKIQPAELGDSAVYLCASSLGGVDVSSYNEQFFGPGTRLTVL.